The 16 T cell receptor beta chains given below trace back to one sample, sequenced in a study of blood T cell repertoires in COVID-19. Sequencing used immunoSEQ multiplex PCR; TCRdb keeps in-frame clones, though not all of them. The top ten hold about 6.5% of the sample, which has roughly 54,000 clones, 80% to 90% seen once. The sample taken for sequencing was peripheral blood. These receptors were collected from a woman aged 55-70 years with COVID-19, enrolled during active disease.

The chain joins TRBV28 to TRBJ2-7; 7 bases match TRBD2. Germline assignment: CDR1 MDHEN and CDR2 SYDVKM. This CDR3 contains 14 residues. The V gene end was trimmed by 5 bases and the J gene end by 4 bases; junction bases not matched to a gene: 8. The CDR3 nucleotides are TGTGCCAGCAGTCCTCAGCGGGAAGGGTACGAGCAGTACTTC. This codes for CASSPQREGYEQYF.

This clone was found a few times. The CDR3 DNA is TGTGCCATCAGTGGTAGTGTACGACAATCTGGAAACACCATATATTTT. Amino acid sequence: CAISGSVRQSGNTIYF. The chain couples TRBV10-3 to TRBJ1-3; D gene ambiguous. CDR1 and CDR2 from the germline V gene are ENHRY and SYGVKD. Between the trimmed V and J ends, which lost 4 bases and 1 base, there was a span of 14 bases. This CDR3 has 16 amino acids.

This chain links TRBV5-1 with TRBJ2-1; 8 bases agree with TRBD2. Germline-derived CDR1 and CDR2 are SGHRS and YFSETQ. The CDR3 is 15 residues long. Trimming removed 0 bases from V and 7 bases from J; junction bases left unmatched: 6. The DNA for the CDR3 is TGCGCCAGCAGCTTGGCCAGCGGGAGTAGAAATGAGCAGTTCTTC. Protein sequence: CASSLASGSRNEQFF.

V is TRBV9 and J is TRBJ2-2; 7 nucleotides line up with TRBD1. There are 16 residues in the CDR3. V lost 1 base to trimming and J lost 6 bases; unmatched junction nucleotides: 9. In germline, CDR1 is SGDLS, CDR2 YYNGEE. CDR3 nucleotide sequence: TGTGCCAGCAGCGTATCCCCGACAACAGGGGCCGGGGAGCTGTTTTTT. This translates into CASSVSPTTGAGELFF.

The gene calls are TRBV4-2 and TRBJ1-1; 7 nucleotides match TRBD1. CDR1 and CDR2 from the germline V gene are LGHNA and YNFKEQ. The V segment lost 3 bases and the J segment 10 bases; nucleotides outside the gene matches: 8. The CDR3 is 13 residues long. The CDR3, as DNA: TGTGCCAGCAGCCAGGACAGGCGAATTCGAGCTTTCTTT. Translating gives CASSQDRRIRAFF.

The CDR3 DNA follows: TGTGCCAGCACCAAGGAGGGACAGCAGAATTCACCCCTCCACTTT. Translation: CASTKEGQQNSPLHF. The chain uses TRBV2 and TRBJ1-6; 7 bases agree with TRBD1. This CDR3 spans 15 amino acids. Germline V gene sequence: CDR1 SNHLY, CDR2 FYNNEI. Losses at the gene ends were 7 bases for V and 7 bases for J; bases not matched to a gene: 10.

The chain is built from TRBV6-1 and TRBJ2-3, with D possibly TRBD1 on 5 matching bases. Trimming removed 1 base from V and 8 bases from J, with 10 bases in between. CDR1 and CDR2 (germline): MNHNS, SASEGT. This CDR3 has 13 residues. The DNA for the CDR3 is TGTGCCAGCAGTGAAGGGACATACGGTACGCAGTATTTT. It codes for CASSEGTYGTQYF.

This clone has a single count. The chain is built from TRBV6-5 and TRBJ2-7; 11 positions match TRBD2. From germline, CDR1 is MNHEY and CDR2 SVGAGI. CDR3 length equals 15 residues. Losses at the gene ends were 6 bases for V and 1 base for J; bases not matched to a gene: 5. The CDR3, as DNA: TGTGCCAGCAGCCTCACTAGCGGGAGTTCCTACGAGCAGTACTTC. Its protein product is CASSLTSGSSYEQYF.

This clone showed up just once. The chain uses TRBV30 and TRBJ1-5; D not resolved. V lost 1 base to trimming and J lost 3 bases, with 10 bases between them. The CDR3 spans 14 residues. Looked up from germline, CDR1 is GTSNPN and CDR2 is SVGIG (reference sequence). The CDR3 DNA sequence: TGTGCCTGGAGTGGTCAGGTTAACAATCAGCCCCAGCATTTT. It codes for CAWSGQVNNQPQHF.

The CDR3 region has the DNA TGTGCCAGCTCTCAAACTCCCTCCGGGACAGGGGTCAGCAATCAGCCCCAGCATTTT. Its translation: CASSQTPSGTGVSNQPQHF. The V and J genes are TRBV18 and TRBJ1-5; 10 bases agree with TRBD1. There are 19 residues in the CDR3. Germline CDR1 reads KGHSH; CDR2 reads LQKENI. The ends lost 6 bases at V and 1 base at J; junction bases unmatched: 15.

The chain is built from TRBV7-8 and TRBJ2-1, with TRBD1 matching 7 bases. The V gene's germline CDR1 is SGHVS and CDR2 FQNEAQ. The CDR3 runs to 15 residues. V dropped 3 bases and J dropped 2; count of bases not matched to a gene: 4. The CDR3 DNA is TGTGCCAGCAGCTTGACAGGGAGCCCCTACAATGAGCAGTTCTTC. As protein: CASSLTGSPYNEQFF. The whole variable domain, filled in from reference TRBV7-8 and TRBJ2-1, reads GAGVSQSPRYKVAKRGQDVALRCDPISGHVSLFWYQQALGQGPEFLTYFQNEAQLDKSGLPSDRFFAERPEGSVSTLKIQRTQQEDSAVYLCASSLTGSPYNEQFFGPGTRLTVL.

This chain connects TRBV11-2 to TRBJ2-1; 12 bases line up with TRBD2. The CDR3 is made up of 15 amino acids. J lost 8 bases, V lost 5 bases, and 7 bases had no gene match. The germline V gene has CDR1 SGHAT and CDR2 FQNNGV. CDR3 nucleotide sequence: TGTGCCAGCAGCCATGGACTAGCGGGATTAGATGAGCAGTTCTTC. The encoded protein is CASSHGLAGLDEQFF.

The chain uses TRBV11-3 and TRBJ2-1; the D gene is possibly TRBD1 (6 bases). The germline CDR1 and CDR2 sequences are SGHNT and YENEEA. Trimming took off 0 bases at V and 6 bases at J, with 12 bases between the two ends. The CDR3 runs to 15 residues. CDR3 region: CASSLDQGFSNEQFF. The CDR3, as DNA: TGTGCCAGCAGCTTAGATCAGGGGTTTAGCAATGAGCAGTTCTTC.

This rearrangement joins TRBV5-1 to TRBJ1-2; 9 nucleotides align to TRBD1. Germline V gene sequence: CDR1 SGHRS, CDR2 YFSETQ. V lost 4 bases to trimming and J lost 3 bases; unmatched junction nucleotides: 10. The CDR3 has 16 residues. The CDR3 nucleotides are TGCGCCAGCAGCACAGGATACCGGGACAGGGACTATGGCTACACCTTC. Encoded protein: CASSTGYRDRDYGYTF. Complete variable domain (other parts from reference TRBV5-1 and TRBJ1-2): KAGVTQTPRYLIKTRGQQVTLSCSPISGHRSVSWYQQTPGQGLQFLFEYFSETQRNKGNFPGRFSGRQFSNSRSEMNVSTLELGDSALYLCASSTGYRDRDYGYTFGSGTRLTVV.

The chain is built from TRBV25-1 and TRBJ2-2, with TRBD1 identical over 9 bases. Germline lookup yields CDR1 MGHDK and CDR2 SYGVNS. The junction had 3 bases not matched to a gene; V was cut back by 1 base and J by 3 bases. The CDR3 consists of 16 residues. In DNA form, the CDR3 reads TGTGCCAGCAGTGAATGGGGACAGGGTTACACCGGGGAGCTGTTTTTT. Protein sequence: CASSEWGQGYTGELFF.

The V and J genes are TRBV24-1 and TRBJ2-3; TRBD1 is a possible D gene (6 bases). Trimming took off 11 bases at V and 1 base at J, with 15 bases between the two ends. Germline CDR1 KGHDR, CDR2 SFDVKD. The CDR3 is 14 amino acids. The CDR3 loop reads CAKNREYRTDTQYF. As DNA, the CDR3 is TGTGCCAAAAACAGGGAATACCGCACAGATACGCAGTATTTT.